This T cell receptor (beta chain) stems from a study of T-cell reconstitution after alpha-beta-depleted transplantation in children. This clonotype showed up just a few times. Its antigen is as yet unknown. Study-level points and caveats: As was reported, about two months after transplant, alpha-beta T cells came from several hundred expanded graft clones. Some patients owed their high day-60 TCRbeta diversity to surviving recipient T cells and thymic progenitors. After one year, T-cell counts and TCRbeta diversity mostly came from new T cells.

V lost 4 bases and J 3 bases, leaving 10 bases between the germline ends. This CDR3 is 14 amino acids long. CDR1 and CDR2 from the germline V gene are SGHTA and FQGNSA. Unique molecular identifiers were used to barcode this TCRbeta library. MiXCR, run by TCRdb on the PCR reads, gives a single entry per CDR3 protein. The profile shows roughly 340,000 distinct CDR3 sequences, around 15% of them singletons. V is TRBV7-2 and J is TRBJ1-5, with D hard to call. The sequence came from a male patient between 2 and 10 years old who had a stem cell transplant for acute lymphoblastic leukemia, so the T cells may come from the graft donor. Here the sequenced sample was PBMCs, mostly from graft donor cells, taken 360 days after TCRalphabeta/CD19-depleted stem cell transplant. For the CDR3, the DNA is TGTGCCAGCAGCTCCGCCCCGACCAATCAGCCCCAGCATTTT. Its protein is CASSSAPTNQPQHF.